This entry lists 21 T cell receptor beta chains sequenced from one sample in a study of cytomegalovirus exposure and HLA in healthy donors. The PCR was carried out with 60 Vbeta primers and 13 Jbeta primers. The assay was immunoSEQ multiplex PCR, and TCRdb's table has in-frame clones only and misses some. The table includes about 300,000 clones, roughly 89% detected once. Sequencing input: PBMCs. The receptors shown here come from a man in his forties or fifties in good health and CMV-seropositive.

The sample holds one count of this clone. The sample holds other DNA sequences that translate to the same CDR3. This chain uses TRBV9 with TRBJ2-1; 9 bases map to TRBD2. Germline CDR1 SGDLS, CDR2 YYNGEE. The CDR3 covers 15 residues. Unmatched junction bases numbered 2, after V lost 0 bases and J lost 4 bases. In DNA, the CDR3 is TGTGCCAGCAGCGTAGGTCTAGCGGGATACAATGAGCAGTTCTTC. This codes for CASSVGLAGYNEQFF.

The chain couples TRBV18 to TRBJ1-2; D remains unclear. Trimming took 8 bases from V and 8 from J, leaving 18 bases between them. The CDR3 spans 13 residues. Germline CDR1 is KGHSH and CDR2 is LQKENI. CDR3 amino acids: CASAPDGGWGYTF. For the CDR3, the DNA is TGTGCCAGCGCCCCCGACGGCGGTTGGGGCTACACCTTC.

The table lists this clone with a few counts. The rearrangement joins TRBV6-5 to TRBJ1-1; D unresolved. Germline loops: CDR1 MNHEY, CDR2 SVGAGI. This CDR3 spans 15 amino acids. Trimming removed 0 bases from V and 0 bases from J, with 8 bases in between. The CDR3 DNA follows: TGTGCCAGCAGTTACTCTGGACTGTTGAACACTGAAGCTTTCTTT. Residues: CASSYSGLLNTEAFF.

The chain carries TRBV4-3 and TRBJ2-7; the match to TRBD2 covers 10 bases. Germline values: CDR1 LGHNA, CDR2 YSLEER. The CDR3 is 16 residues long. V was pared by 0 bases and J by 6 bases, with 8 bases of the junction left unmatched. CDR3 coding DNA: TGCGCCAGCAGCCAAGATCAAAGGCTAGCGGGAGTCGAGCAGTACTTC. It translates to CASSQDQRLAGVEQYF.

This chain links TRBV27 with TRBJ1-4, with 9 bases lining up with TRBD1. The CDR3 contains 16 residues. Germline CDR1 is MNHEY and CDR2 is SMNVEV (reference sequence). Trimming removed 5 bases from V and 7 bases from J; junction bases left unmatched: 11. The CDR3 sequence: CASSPRTGGAGEKLFF. The DNA for the CDR3 is TGTGCCAGCAGTCCCCGCACAGGGGGCGCAGGTGAAAAACTGTTTTTT.

This clone has a handful of counts. The CDR3 region has the DNA TGCGCCAGCAGCCTCGACCGGGACTACTTCAATGAGCAGTTCTTC. It codes for CASSLDRDYFNEQFF. The chain uses TRBV4-3 and TRBJ2-1; 7 bases agree with TRBD2. This CDR3 region has 15 residues. The germline CDR1 and CDR2 sequences are LGHNA and YSLEER. J gave up 6 bases and V 4 bases, and 9 bases lay outside the gene matches.

This chain connects TRBV28 to TRBJ1-4, with 7 bases fitting TRBD1. The ends lost 5 bases at V and 7 bases at J; junction bases unmatched: 10. Germline-derived CDR1 and CDR2 are MDHEN and SYDVKM. The CDR3 loop spans 15 amino acids. CDR3 sequence (DNA): TGTGCCAGCAGTCTACCCGGGACAGCCCTTGAAAAACTGTTTTTT. It specifies CASSLPGTALEKLFF.

This chain uses TRBV6-5 with TRBJ1-3; D gene ambiguous. This CDR3 has 14 residues. Germline V CDR1 and CDR2: MNHEY, SVGAGI. The V end lost 8 bases, the J end lost 4 bases, and 15 bases lay between the germline ends. CDR3 sequence: CASGPRGAGNTIYF. The DNA for the CDR3 is TGTGCCAGCGGACCCCGGGGAGCAGGAAACACCATATATTTT.

V usage is TRBV6-1 and J usage is TRBJ1-1, with 11 bases matching TRBD1. V was clipped by 5 bases and J by 3 bases; unmatched bases: 5. Germline CDR1 reads MNHNS; CDR2 reads SASEGT. The CDR3 has 15 residues. CDR3 sequence: CASSFGQGADTEAFF. DNA of the CDR3: TGTGCCAGCAGTTTCGGACAGGGGGCGGACACTGAAGCTTTCTTT.

V and J are TRBV11-2 and TRBJ2-7; 8 nucleotides line up with TRBD1. The CDR3 loop spans 15 amino acids. J was trimmed by 5 bases and V by 2 bases; bases with no gene match: 8. Germline CDR1 SGHAT, CDR2 FQNNGV. The CDR3 region has the DNA TGTGCCAGCAGCTTAAGACAGGGGCCCTTCGACGAGCAGTACTTC. This translates into CASSLRQGPFDEQYF.

Worth noting for this clone: Other DNA sequences in the same sample also yield this CDR3. CDR3 DNA: TGTGCCAGCAGTTTGCGGGGAAACTATGGCTACACCTTC. As protein: CASSLRGNYGYTF. This chain links TRBV27 with TRBJ1-2; D not certain. The CDR3 contains 13 residues. Germline values: CDR1 MNHEY, CDR2 SMNVEV (reference sequence). V was clipped by 3 bases and J by 2 bases, with 7 bases between them.

CDR3 bases: TGTGCCAGCAGCCCGACTGATCAAGAGACCCAGTACTTC. Translating it yields CASSPTDQETQYF. The chain joins TRBV7-2 to TRBJ2-5; D is uncertain. The CDR3 runs 13 residues. Germline CDR1 SGHTA, CDR2 FQGNSA. Deletions cut 5 bases from V and 2 bases from J, with 9 bases between.

This clone showed up just once. The chain has TRBV10-1 and TRBJ2-7; the D gene is possibly TRBD2 (5 bases). Germline assignment: CDR1 WNHNN and CDR2 SYGVQD (reference sequence). The ends were cut back, 4 bases at V and 6 bases at J, with 13 bases in the middle. There are 13 residues in the CDR3. The CDR3: CASSGAAGGEQYF. The CDR3 DNA reads as TGCGCCAGCAGTGGAGCGGCGGGCGGCGAGCAGTACTTC.

The V and J genes are TRBV10-3 and TRBJ1-1; D remains unclear. This CDR3 spans 15 amino acids. V lost 0 bases to trimming and J lost 0 bases, with 8 bases between them. Germline values: CDR1 ENHRY, CDR2 SYGVKD. In DNA form, the CDR3 reads TGTGCCATCAGTGAGTCGGCAGGTATGAACACTGAAGCTTTCTTT. Its translation is CAISESAGMNTEAFF.

V and J are TRBV6-5 and TRBJ2-2, with TRBD1 identical over 7 bases. Germline V lookup: CDR1 MNHEY, CDR2 SVGAGI. There are 16 residues in the CDR3. V was clipped by 0 bases and J by 5 bases; unmatched bases: 6. The CDR3 spells CASSYSAGGSTGELFF. CDR3 in DNA: TGTGCCAGCAGTTACTCGGCAGGGGGTTCTACCGGGGAGCTGTTTTTT.

CDR3 loop: CASSWSGSSYNEQFF. DNA of the CDR3: TGTGCCAGCAGTTGGAGCGGGAGCTCCTACAATGAGCAGTTCTTC. The rearrangement uses TRBV27 and TRBJ2-1, with 8 positions matching TRBD2. Germline V lookup: CDR1 MNHEY, CDR2 SMNVEV (reference sequence). The length of the CDR3 is 15 residues. The ends lost 4 bases at V and 0 bases at J; junction bases unmatched: 2.

This chain uses TRBV27 with TRBJ1-3; D may be TRBD1 (5 bases). Germline CDR1 MNHEY, CDR2 SMNVEV (reference sequence). Deletions cut 6 bases from V and 0 bases from J, with 9 bases between. CDR3 length: 14 amino acids. CDR3 residues: CASSFQGSGNTIYF. In DNA, the CDR3 is TGTGCCAGCAGCTTCCAGGGCTCTGGAAACACCATATATTTT.

This clone was seen just once. V usage is TRBV19 and J usage is TRBJ2-7; TRBD2 aligns across 10 bases. With V trimmed by 5 bases and J by 4 bases, 5 bases remained unmatched. The germline V gene encodes CDR1 LNHDA and CDR2 SQIVND (reference sequence). This CDR3 contains 14 residues. The CDR3 coding sequence is TGTGCCAGTAGTGCCCAGCGGGAGGGTTACGAGCAGTACTTC. Translating it yields CASSAQREGYEQYF.

The J gene is TRBJ2-3, the V gene TRBV4-2; 7 nucleotides line up with TRBD2. The J segment lost 2 bases and the V segment lost 1 base, leaving 3 bases of the junction unmatched. CDR1 is LGHNA, CDR2 YNFKEQ, per germline. This CDR3 region has 15 residues. CDR3 coding DNA: TGTGCCAGCAGCCAAGGAGCGGGAATCACAGATACGCAGTATTTT. The encoded protein is CASSQGAGITDTQYF.

This clone was counted once. Other DNA sequences in this sample translate to the same CDR3. The rearrangement uses TRBV28 and TRBJ2-1; TRBD2 aligns across 12 bases. With V trimmed by 4 bases and J by 3 bases, 4 bases remained unmatched. Germline V gene lookup returns CDR1 MDHEN and CDR2 SYDVKM. The CDR3 spans 16 residues. The CDR3 DNA follows: TGTGCCAGCAGTTCGACTAGCGGGGGTTTCTACAATGAGCAGTTCTTC. Translating it yields CASSSTSGGFYNEQFF.

The rearrangement uses TRBV2 and TRBJ1-1; 7 bases agree with TRBD1. The CDR3 is made up of 16 amino acids. V was pared by 6 bases and J by 4 bases, with 14 bases of the junction left unmatched. CDR1 and CDR2 (germline): SNHLY, FYNNEI. The DNA of the CDR3 is TGTGCCAGCAGCAGGACAGGTCTTTTTGGCGGCACTGAAGCTTTCTTT. This sequence encodes CASSRTGLFGGTEAFF.